The clone carrying this TCR beta chain has a count of ten or more. The data were obtained in a study of T cells in Graves' hyperthyroidism and ophthalmopathy. Study details: Upon initial diagnosis and before any treatment, peripheral blood was collected.

The CDR3 runs to 16 residues. The V gene end was trimmed by 4 bases and the J gene end by 1 base; junction bases not matched to a gene: 7. The V gene's germline CDR1 is LNHDA and CDR2 SQIVND (reference sequence). Amplification of TCR beta CDR3 regions was performed using RNA transcripts as template. The HTBI primer set drove a first-round RT-PCR of the TCR CDR3. MiXCR was run by TCRdb on the multiplex PCR reads, yielding one entry per CDR3 protein. Altogether about 640,000 distinct CDR3 sequences are present, more than 14% being singletons, with the ten largest covering around 13%. Sequencing was done on a sample of blood. The TCR was taken from a woman aged 50 to 65 with Graves' ophthalmopathy. The chain employs TRBV19 and TRBJ1-5; 7 positions match TRBD1. CDR3 amino acids: CASSTPGQLSNQPQHF. The CDR3 DNA is TGTGCCAGTAGTACCCCGGGACAGTTAAGCAATCAGCCCCAGCATTTT.